A single sample is the source of the 26 T cell receptor beta chains below, sequenced in a study of blood T cell repertoires in COVID-19. The assay was immunoSEQ multiplex PCR, and TCRdb's table has in-frame clones only and misses some. The sample has roughly 150,000 clones, around 73% seen once. The material sequenced was peripheral blood. All receptors derive from a man in his 60s who had recovered from COVID-19.

This clone came up once. V gene TRBV2 combines with J gene TRBJ2-1; tentatively, D is TRBD2 (6 bases). Trimming removed 7 bases at V and 6 bases at J, with 19 bases between. Germline values: CDR1 SNHLY, CDR2 FYNNEI. The CDR3 runs 15 residues. The CDR3 DNA is TGTGCCAGCAACACCGGGACTCCCTTGGGCAATGAGCAGTTCTTC. Amino acid sequence: CASNTGTPLGNEQFF. The entire variable domain, with the rest obtained from reference TRBV2 and TRBJ2-1, is as follows: EPEVTQTPSHQVTQMGQEVILRCVPISNHLYFYWYRQILGQKVEFLVSFYNNEISEKSEIFDDQFSVERPDGSNFTLKIRSTKLEDSAMYFCASNTGTPLGNEQFFGPGTRLTVL.

V gene TRBV4-1 combines with J gene TRBJ2-1, with D perhaps matching TRBD2 (6 bases). Germline V gives CDR1 MGHRA, CDR2 YSYEKL. Trimming took 1 base from V and 6 from J, leaving 16 bases between them. CDR3 length: 16 amino acids. DNA for the CDR3: TGCGCCAGCAGCCAAGGAACTAGCAATCGGGGCAATGAGCAGTTCTTC. Amino acid sequence: CASSQGTSNRGNEQFF.

CDR3 sequence reads: CASSHRGRNTEAFF. The CDR3 coding sequence is TGTGCCAGCAGCCACAGGGGGCGAAACACTGAAGCTTTCTTT. This chain connects TRBV2 to TRBJ1-1, with 9 bases aligning to TRBD1. The ends lost 6 bases at V and 2 bases at J; junction bases unmatched: 4. CDR1 SNHLY and CDR2 FYNNEI come from the germline V gene. The CDR3 has 14 residues.

The chain links TRBV3-1 (or the pseudogene TRBV3-2) to TRBJ2-5; possible D gene TRBD2, 5 bases. The CDR3 runs 13 residues. Looked up from germline, CDR1 is LGHDT and CDR2 is YNNKEL (reference sequence). V was trimmed by 2 bases and J by 3 bases, leaving 7 bases between them. The CDR3 protein is CASSQYGKETQYF. CDR3 coding DNA: TGTGCCAGCAGCCAATACGGGAAAGAGACCCAGTACTTC.

The chain employs TRBV19 and TRBJ2-2, with 8 bases matching TRBD1. The CDR3 contains 14 residues. J gave up 8 bases and V 6 bases, and 8 bases lay outside the gene matches. CDR1 is LNHDA, CDR2 SQIVND, per germline (reference sequence). The CDR3 sequence: CASSKGQVMGELFF. The CDR3 region has the DNA TGTGCCAGTAGCAAGGGACAGGTGATGGGGGAGCTGTTTTTT.

The V gene is TRBV28, the J gene TRBJ2-1, with TRBD1 matching over 8 bases. Germline CDR1 and CDR2: MDHEN and SYDVKM. This CDR3 has 18 residues. V was clipped by 2 bases and J by 1 base; unmatched bases: 10. This CDR3 reads CASSLDPQTGESYNEQFF. The DNA for the CDR3 is TGTGCCAGCAGTTTAGACCCTCAGACAGGGGAGTCCTACAATGAGCAGTTCTTC.

In this sample, this clone turned up a few times. V usage is TRBV3-1 (or the pseudogene TRBV3-2) and J usage is TRBJ1-2; 7 nucleotides align to TRBD1. V lost 0 bases, J lost 6 bases, and 10 bases stayed unmatched. The V gene's germline CDR1 is LGHDT and CDR2 YNNKEL (reference sequence). The CDR3 spans 16 residues. The CDR3 protein is CASSQDLRGRGHGYTF. The CDR3 DNA reads as TGTGCCAGCAGCCAAGATTTAAGGGGGCGCGGTCATGGCTACACCTTC.

In its sample, this clone was seen a few times. The genes are TRBV7-6 and TRBJ2-1, with 13 bases matching TRBD2. CDR1 and CDR2 from the germline V gene are SGHVS and FNYEAQ. The CDR3 is 14 amino acids. The junction had 6 bases not matched to a gene; V was cut back by 6 bases and J by 10 bases. The CDR3 DNA reads as TGTGCCAGCAGTTTGAGACTAGCGGGGGGAGAGCAGTTCTTC. Its translation: CASSLRLAGGEQFF.

This sequence joins TRBV6-6 and TRBJ1-5; TRBD1 aligns across 7 bases. Per germline, CDR1 MNHNY and CDR2 SVGAGI (reference sequence). V lost 2 bases and J lost 3; bases outside the gene matches: 1. CDR3 length equals 14 residues. The CDR3 region is CASSYGTVNQPQHF. CDR3 nucleotide sequence: TGTGCCAGCAGTTACGGGACAGTCAATCAGCCCCAGCATTTT.

This sequence joins TRBV28 and TRBJ1-5, with D maybe TRBD1 (5 bases). The V gene lost 5 bases and the J gene lost 6 bases, with 17 bases spanning the gap. CDR1 is MDHEN and CDR2 is SYDVKM in the germline V gene. The CDR3 sequence is 15 residues long. CDR3 in amino acids: CASSPGSGGGQPQHF. The DNA for the CDR3 is TGTGCCAGCAGTCCTGGGAGCGGGGGGGGTCAGCCCCAGCATTTT.

J is TRBJ1-6 and V is TRBV7-2; TRBD1 matches 8 bases. The V gene end was trimmed by 4 bases and the J gene end by 11 bases; junction bases not matched to a gene: 10. CDR1 is SGHTA and CDR2 is FQGNSA in the germline V gene. There are 15 residues in the CDR3. Here the CDR3 DNA reads TGTGCCAGCAGCTCTCCGCATCAGGGGGCGCCACCCCTCCACTTT. Its protein product is CASSSPHQGAPPLHF.

The chain carries TRBV5-6 and TRBJ2-6; D remains unclear. CDR3 length equals 17 residues. The V gene lost 4 bases and the J gene lost 4 bases, with 18 bases spanning the gap. Germline CDR1 SGHDT, CDR2 YYEEEE. CDR3 sequence reads: CASSMRFDLEGANVLTF. In DNA form, the CDR3 reads TGTGCCAGCAGCATGAGGTTCGACTTGGAAGGGGCCAACGTCCTGACTTTC.

The chain uses TRBV2 and TRBJ1-5; 8 positions match TRBD1. With V trimmed by 5 bases and J by 6 bases, 9 bases remained unmatched. Germline V CDR1 and CDR2: SNHLY, FYNNEI. The CDR3 is made up of 15 amino acids. CDR3 in amino acids: CASSTGGIAGQPQHF. The DNA of the CDR3 is TGTGCCAGCAGTACAGGGGGTATTGCAGGTCAGCCCCAGCATTTT.

The chain carries TRBV5-5 and TRBJ2-1; 8 bases fit TRBD2. Unmatched junction bases numbered 13, after V lost 3 bases and J lost 8 bases. This CDR3 has 16 amino acids. The germline V gene encodes CDR1 SGHKS and CDR2 YYEKEE (reference sequence). CDR3 amino acids: CASSSLGSGGIDEQFF. The CDR3 DNA follows: TGTGCCAGCAGCTCCCTGGGGAGCGGGGGAATCGATGAGCAGTTCTTC.

The chain recombines TRBV4-3 with TRBJ2-3, with TRBD1 matching over 9 bases. The CDR3 loop spans 16 amino acids. CDR1 is LGHNA, CDR2 YSLEER, per germline. The V gene end was trimmed by 4 bases and the J gene end by 1 base; junction bases not matched to a gene: 6. The chain's CDR3 is CASSLHRQGGTDTQYF. The CDR3 coding sequence is TGCGCCAGCAGCCTTCATCGACAGGGGGGCACAGATACGCAGTATTTT.

Only one count was recorded for this clone. This rearrangement joins TRBV4-3 to TRBJ2-3; 9 positions match TRBD1. Per germline, CDR1 LGHNA and CDR2 YSLEER. The CDR3 runs to 14 residues. J was trimmed by 3 bases and V by 4 bases; bases with no gene match: 2. CDR3 bases: TGCGCCAGCAGCCCCGGACAGGGGACAGATACGCAGTATTTT. As protein: CASSPGQGTDTQYF.

This chain connects TRBV6-2 or TRBV6-3 to TRBJ2-3; D is unclear. Germline V gene sequence: CDR1 MNHEY, CDR2 SVGEGT. V lost 2 bases, J lost 5 bases, and 5 bases lay in between. CDR3 length: 12 amino acids. This CDR3 is CASSYGRDTQYF. Here the CDR3 DNA reads TGTGCCAGCAGTTACGGGCGAGATACGCAGTATTTT.

This clone appeared once. The chain employs TRBV6-5 and TRBJ1-3, with TRBD1 as a possible D gene (6 bases). Per germline, CDR1 MNHEY and CDR2 SVGAGI. V lost 4 bases and J lost 4, with 17 bases in between. This CDR3 has 16 amino acids. The CDR3 is CASSSTSGTHGNTIYF. The CDR3, as DNA: TGTGCCAGCAGTTCCACCTCCGGGACACACGGAAACACCATATATTTT.

This rearrangement joins TRBV6-2 or TRBV6-3 to TRBJ1-1; 8 bases match TRBD1. Per the germline V gene, CDR1 is MNHEY and CDR2 is SVGEGT. CDR3 length: 15 residues. Trimming cost V 2 bases and J 4 bases; bases outside gene matches: 6. CDR3 sequence: CASSYAGQGGTEAFF. In nucleotides, the CDR3 is TGTGCCAGCAGTTACGCAGGACAGGGAGGCACTGAAGCTTTCTTT.

The chain uses TRBV5-1 and TRBJ2-7; 7 positions match TRBD2. V dropped 0 bases and J dropped 7; count of bases not matched to a gene: 7. CDR1 is SGHRS, CDR2 YFSETQ, per germline. The CDR3 spans 14 residues. CDR3 sequence: CASSLDLAVVEQYF. The CDR3, as DNA: TGCGCCAGCAGCTTGGATCTAGCGGTAGTGGAGCAGTACTTC.

The chain combines TRBV9 with TRBJ1-6, with 9 bases matching TRBD1. The V gene's germline CDR1 is SGDLS and CDR2 YYNGEE. This CDR3 spans 15 amino acids. After removal of 3 bases from V and 7 bases from J, the junction contained 5 bases not matched to a gene. CDR3 coding DNA: TGTGCCAGCAGCGGTGGGACAGGGAGAAATTCACCCCTCCACTTT. It specifies CASSGGTGRNSPLHF.

This rearrangement joins TRBV28 to TRBJ1-2; the D gene is possibly TRBD1 (5 bases). With 5 bases removed from V and 8 bases from J, the gap between germline ends came to 12 bases. The CDR3 length is 12 residues. The germline gives CDR1 MDHEN, CDR2 SYDVKM. The CDR3 reads CASSTGTRGYTF. CDR3 bases: TGTGCCAGCAGTACAGGAACGAGGGGCTACACCTTC.

The chain couples TRBV28 to TRBJ1-2; D is possibly TRBD1 (5 bases). Germline-derived CDR1 and CDR2 are MDHEN and SYDVKM. Trimming stripped 6 bases from V and 0 bases from J, with 11 bases between. The length of the CDR3 is 14 residues. Here the CDR3 DNA reads TGTGCCAGCAGCCAAGGGGCCCCTAACTATGGCTACACCTTC. Its protein product is CASSQGAPNYGYTF.

The chain links TRBV19 to TRBJ1-4; D remains unclear. The CDR3 runs to 14 residues. CDR1 and CDR2 (germline): LNHDA, SQIVND (reference sequence). The V end was cut by 5 bases, the J end by 4 bases, with 11 bases between. The CDR3 sequence: CASSQGGDNEKLFF. CDR3 DNA: TGTGCCAGTAGTCAAGGAGGAGATAATGAAAAACTGTTTTTT.

This clone was seen many times. The J gene is TRBJ2-6, the V gene TRBV19; D gene uncertain. CDR1 LNHDA and CDR2 SQIVND come from the germline V gene (reference sequence). This CDR3 comprises 16 residues. V was clipped by 3 bases and J by 4 bases, with 13 bases between them. The CDR3 region has the DNA TGTGCCAGTAGTATCACGGGTTCGGCAGGGGCCAACGTCCTGACTTTC. This encodes CASSITGSAGANVLTF.

J is TRBJ1-2 and V is TRBV28; perhaps TRBD1 as D (6 bases). CDR1 and CDR2 (germline): MDHEN, SYDVKM. The CDR3 is made up of 16 amino acids. V was pared by 2 bases and J by 3 bases, with 16 bases between. The CDR3 region is CASSLGGGGGDYGYTF. CDR3 nucleotides: TGTGCCAGCAGTTTAGGTGGGGGCGGAGGAGACTATGGCTACACCTTC.